The 21 T cell receptor beta chains below come from one sample, sequenced in a study of regulatory T cells in long-lasting Graves disease. HTBI primers from iRepertoire and Arm-PCR of CDR3 regions yielded the TCR beta libraries. TCRdb independently ran MiXCR on the multiplex PCR reads; one entry per CDR3 protein. The sample records more than 300,000 distinct CDR3 sequences, about 18% being singletons. Time point noted: persistent/refractory GD, antithyroid drugs over 5 years with positive TRAb. The TCR library used RNA extracted from PBMCs. The sample consisted of peripheral blood mononuclear cells (PBMCs), taken when the disease was refractory, from a patient treated with antithyroid drugs. The receptors originated from a female donor with Graves disease.

This rearrangement joins TRBV10-1 to TRBJ2-5; TRBD1 might be the D (5 bases). Trimming removed 3 bases from V and 4 bases from J, with 24 bases in between. The CDR3 is 18 amino acids. Germline CDR1 is WNHNN and CDR2 is SYGVQD (reference sequence). In DNA form, the CDR3 reads TGCGCCAGCAGTGAAACAGGAAAGGGGTCGTCAGGCGGAGAGACCCAGTACTTC. Its protein product is CASSETGKGSSGGETQYF.

This clonotype showed up many times. This sequence joins TRBV7-2 and TRBJ2-5; TRBD2 aligns across 11 bases. Per the germline V gene, CDR1 is SGHTA and CDR2 is FQGNSA. CDR3 length: 18 residues. Trimming took 4 bases from V and 4 from J; bases not matched to a gene: 14. For the CDR3, the DNA is TGTGCCAGCAGCTCGCTAGCGGGGGGTTCCCCAAGGGGAGAGACCCAGTACTTC. It translates to CASSSLAGGSPRGETQYF. Based on the CDR3 plus reference TRBV7-2 and TRBJ2-5, the full variable domain is GAGVSQSPSNKVTEKGKDVELRCDPISGHTALYWYRQSLGQGLEFLIYFQGNSAPDKSGLPSDRFSAERTGGSVSTLTIQRTQQEDSAVYLCASSSLAGGSPRGETQYFGPGTRLLVL.

This clonotype was seen only a few times. This chain connects TRBV5-1 to TRBJ1-5, with D possibly TRBD1 on 6 matching bases. Trimming removed 3 bases at V and 4 bases at J, with 8 bases between. The CDR3 is 13 residues long. Germline V gene data show CDR1 as SGHRS and CDR2 as YFSETQ. The CDR3 DNA reads as TGCGCCAGCAGCTACGGGACAAATCAGCCCCAGCATTTT. Amino acid sequence: CASSYGTNQPQHF.

The gene calls are TRBV11-1 and TRBJ2-7; TRBD1 matches at 10 bases. This CDR3 region has 15 residues. Germline lookup yields CDR1 SGHAT and CDR2 FQDESV (reference sequence). Trimming cost V 5 bases and J 5 bases; bases outside gene matches: 9. This CDR3 is CASSPRTGGYDEQYF. The CDR3 DNA reads as TGTGCCAGCAGCCCACGGACAGGGGGGTACGACGAGCAGTACTTC.

This clonotype was seen at least ten times. The rearrangement uses TRBV27 and TRBJ1-1; D uncertain. The CDR3 spans 13 residues. V dropped 6 bases and J dropped 4 bases, with 12 bases sitting between them. Germline V gene sequence: CDR1 MNHEY, CDR2 SMNVEV (reference sequence). CDR3 bases: TGTGCCAGCAGCCCTATGGTGGTCACTGAAGCTTTCTTT. Protein sequence: CASSPMVVTEAFF.

As concerns this clonotype: This may be a read error, as it is one base from a much larger clone. The chain has TRBV28 and TRBJ1-1; D gene uncertain. Germline assignment: CDR1 MDHEN and CDR2 SYDVKM. This CDR3 has 13 residues. CDR3 in amino acids: CASSFPVKDEASF. The CDR3 DNA is TGTGCCAGCAGTTTTCCTGTTAAGGATGAAGCTTCCTTT.

Note on this clonotype: This may stem from a read error, because a much larger clone lies one nucleotide away. The rearrangement joins TRBV28 to TRBJ1-2; 7 bases align to TRBD1. CDR1 and CDR2 from the germline V gene are MDHEN and SYDVKM. This CDR3 comprises 15 residues. V was pared by 5 bases and J by 5 bases, with 11 bases of the junction left unmatched. The CDR3: CASSPAGQEPYGYTF. DNA of the CDR3: TGTGCCAGCAGTCCAGCAGGACAGGAGCCGTATGGCTACACCTTC.

The V and J genes are TRBV11-3 and TRBJ2-1, with TRBD2 matching 9 bases. The CDR3 runs 14 residues. CDR1 and CDR2 from the germline V gene are SGHNT and YENEEA. V was clipped by 6 bases and J by 7 bases; unmatched bases: 7. In nucleotides, the CDR3 is TGTGCCAGCAGTTATGGCGGGGGGGCAAATGAGCAGTTCTTC. Encoded protein: CASSYGGGANEQFF.

This clonotype has only a few counts. This chain links TRBV4-3 with TRBJ1-6; D gene uncertain. CDR1 is LGHNA, CDR2 YSLEER, per germline. The length of the CDR3 is 15 residues. Trimming took 0 bases from V and 8 from J, leaving 11 bases between them. In DNA, the CDR3 is TGCGCCAGCAGCCAAGAACGGTGGGCCCATTCACCCCTCCACTTT. Translation: CASSQERWAHSPLHF.

This clonotype was picked up many times. V usage is TRBV6-5 and J usage is TRBJ1-5; D not certain. This CDR3 spans 12 amino acids. V was cut by 2 bases and J by 6 bases, with 5 bases left in between. Per germline, CDR1 MNHEY and CDR2 SVGAGI. The chain's CDR3 is CASSYGGQPQHF. CDR3 sequence (DNA): TGTGCCAGCAGTTACGGCGGTCAGCCCCAGCATTTT.

This clonotype was counted at least ten times. The chain has TRBV12-3 or TRBV12-4 and TRBJ1-5; no clear D. The CDR3 extends over 12 amino acids. The ends were cut back, 8 bases at V and 0 bases at J, with 5 bases in the middle. The CDR3 reads CASSDSNQPQHF. The CDR3 bases are TGTGCCAGCTCAGATAGCAATCAGCCCCAGCATTTT.

The V gene is TRBV19, the J gene TRBJ1-1; the D is unclear. Trimming left V 7 bases short and J 1 base short, with 10 bases between. From germline, CDR1 is LNHDA and CDR2 SQIVND (reference sequence). The CDR3 consists of 13 residues. The CDR3 DNA follows: TGTGCCAGTACGTGGCACGCGAACACTGAAGCTTTCTTT. It codes for CASTWHANTEAFF.

This clonotype was picked up a small number of times. The chain couples TRBV2 to TRBJ2-1; tentative D call: TRBD1 (6 bases). The CDR3 contains 14 residues. Germline assignment: CDR1 SNHLY and CDR2 FYNNEI. V was shortened by 7 bases and J by 4 bases, with 14 bases between the two germline ends. Here the CDR3 DNA reads TGTGCCAGCACCATCTGGGACATTTACAATGAGCAGTTCTTC. Encoded protein: CASTIWDIYNEQFF.

The chain uses TRBV13 and TRBJ2-7, with 8 bases fitting TRBD2. Trimming cost V 0 bases and J 0 bases; bases outside gene matches: 1. The CDR3 runs 15 residues. Germline values: CDR1 PRHDT, CDR2 FYEKMQ (reference sequence). The CDR3 reads CASSLGREDSYEQYF. The DNA for the CDR3 is TGTGCCAGCAGCTTAGGGCGGGAGGACTCCTACGAGCAGTACTTC.

The J gene is TRBJ2-7, the V gene TRBV20-1; D is unclear. Trimming removed 1 base at V and 0 bases at J, with 10 bases between. The germline V gene has CDR1 DFQATT and CDR2 SNEGSKA (reference sequence). CDR3 length equals 14 residues. In nucleotides, the CDR3 is TGCAGTGCTAGAGTAGTCTATAGCTCCTACGAGCAGTACTTC. Translating gives CSARVVYSSYEQYF.

The chain links TRBV20-1 to TRBJ1-6; 7 bases align to TRBD1. This CDR3 contains 14 residues. With 3 bases clipped from V and 9 bases from J, the junction kept 8 bases outside the gene matches. CDR1 is DFQATT and CDR2 is SNEGSKA in the germline V gene (reference sequence). CDR3 sequence (DNA): TGCAGTGCTAGGCAGGGGACAGAAGGTTCACCCCTCCACTTT. The encoded protein is CSARQGTEGSPLHF.

The V call is TRBV20-1, the J call TRBJ2-7, with D tentatively TRBD2 (5 bases). Germline CDR1 DFQATT, CDR2 SNEGSKA (reference sequence). V lost 3 bases and J 1 base, leaving 13 bases between the germline ends. CDR3 length: 14 amino acids. The CDR3 loop reads CSARKGSTSYEQYF. CDR3 DNA sequence: TGCAGTGCTAGGAAAGGGAGCACATCCTACGAGCAGTACTTC.

There are many counts of this clonotype. J is TRBJ1-1 and V is TRBV18; D possibly corresponds to TRBD1 (5 bases). CDR1 is KGHSH and CDR2 is LQKENI in the germline V gene. Trimming removed 0 bases at V and 5 bases at J, with 16 bases between. The CDR3 is made up of 16 amino acids. For the CDR3, the DNA is TGTGCCAGCTCACCACCGGCTACTGCAGGGCGAACTGAAGCTTTCTTT. Its translation is CASSPPATAGRTEAFF.

This clonotype turned up a few times. The chain carries TRBV6-1 and TRBJ1-5; D remains ambiguous. CDR1 and CDR2 from the germline V gene are MNHNS and SASEGT. V lost 7 bases to trimming and J lost 3 bases, with 7 bases between them. CDR3 length equals 12 residues. CDR3 nucleotides: TGTGCCAGCACTGCCCTCAATCAGCCCCAGCATTTT. Its protein is CASTALNQPQHF.

With regard to this clonotype: A much larger clone sits a single nucleotide away, making a read error possible. The chain carries TRBV7-2 and TRBJ1-2; D gene ambiguous. The CDR3 contains 15 residues. V gave up 1 base and J gave up 4 bases, with 13 bases separating them. Germline CDR1 reads SGHTA; CDR2 reads FQGNSA. The DNA of the CDR3 is TGTGCCAGCAGCTTAGTTAGTCAGCTGGGCTATGGCTACACCTTC. Protein product: CASSLVSQLGYGYTF.

This clonotype occurred many times. The chain has TRBV11-2 and TRBJ1-4; no reliable D call. Germline CDR1 is SGHAT and CDR2 is FQNNGV. Trimming cost V 3 bases and J 2 bases, with 10 bases left between them. This CDR3 has 15 residues. In DNA form, the CDR3 reads TGTGCCAGCAGCTTGGAAAGGACCACTAATGAAAAACTGTTTTTT. This translates into CASSLERTTNEKLFF.